The 20 T cell receptor beta chains reported below all come from one sample, sequenced in a study of blood T cell repertoires in COVID-19. The data were produced by immunoSEQ multiplex PCR, yet TCRdb's version contains in-frame clones alone and is incomplete. The sample has roughly 300,000 clones, 70% to 90% seen once. Sequencing used peripheral blood. The receptors were gathered from a man between 18 and 35 years old with active or convalescent COVID-19.

This clone was picked up a small number of times. The V call is TRBV6-5, the J call TRBJ1-1, with a tentative D call TRBD1 (5 bases). The CDR3 covers 14 residues. Germline CDR1 is MNHEY and CDR2 is SVGAGI. Trimming cost V 7 bases and J 2 bases, with 14 bases left between them. CDR3 DNA: TGTGCCAGCAAATGGGGGGAAGGAAACACTGAAGCTTTCTTT. Translation: CASKWGEGNTEAFF.

This sequence joins TRBV27 and TRBJ2-7, with D perhaps matching TRBD1 (6 bases). The CDR3 contains 13 residues. CDR1 and CDR2 (germline): MNHEY, SMNVEV (reference sequence). V was pared by 6 bases and J by 3 bases, with 12 bases between. The CDR3 nucleotides read TGTGCCAGCAGGTTAGGACAGTACTACGAGCAGTACTTC. Protein product: CASRLGQYYEQYF.

The chain couples TRBV19 to TRBJ1-5; possible D gene TRBD1, 5 bases. The length of the CDR3 is 21 residues. The germline gives CDR1 LNHDA, CDR2 SQIVND (reference sequence). V was trimmed by 2 bases and J by 0 bases, leaving 26 bases between them. The CDR3 loop reads CASSIKGWRGPAPYSNQPQHF. The CDR3, as DNA: TGTGCCAGTAGTATAAAAGGATGGCGGGGACCCGCACCGTATAGCAATCAGCCCCAGCATTTT. The full variable domain, its missing parts supplied by reference TRBV19 and TRBJ1-5, is DGGITQSPKYLFRKEGQNVTLSCEQNLNHDAMYWYRQDPGQGLRLIYYSQIVNDFQKGDIAEGYSVSREKKESFPLTVTSAQKNPTAFYLCASSIKGWRGPAPYSNQPQHFGDGTRLSIL.

V and J are TRBV4-3 and TRBJ2-7; TRBD2 might be the D (6 bases). The CDR3 runs 18 residues. V was shortened by 0 bases and J by 0 bases, with 18 bases between the two germline ends. CDR1 and CDR2 from the germline V gene are LGHNA and YSLEER. CDR3 coding DNA: TGCGCCAGCAGCCAAGAATCGGAGGGGCAGCACAGCTCCTACGAGCAGTACTTC. Translating it yields CASSQESEGQHSSYEQYF.

The J gene is TRBJ2-3, the V gene TRBV7-9; D gene unclear. Germline V gene lookup returns CDR1 SEHNR and CDR2 FQNEAQ (reference sequence). This CDR3 is 16 amino acids long. The V end was cut by 5 bases, the J end by 0 bases, with 15 bases between. CDR3 residues: CASSPRIKTSTDTQYF. In DNA form, the CDR3 reads TGTGCCAGCAGCCCACGTATCAAGACTAGCACAGATACGCAGTATTTT.

This chain connects TRBV7-9 to TRBJ2-2, with 11 nucleotides matching TRBD2. J was trimmed by 1 base and V by 4 bases; bases with no gene match: 2. The CDR3 sequence is 16 residues long. Germline V gene data show CDR1 as SEHNR and CDR2 as FQNEAQ (reference sequence). The CDR3 nucleotides are TGTGCCAGCAGCTACGGACTAGCGGGGAACACCGGGGAGCTGTTTTTT. It translates to CASSYGLAGNTGELFF.

The chain combines TRBV2 with TRBJ2-7, with 7 bases identical to TRBD1. CDR1 is SNHLY, CDR2 FYNNEI, per germline. The CDR3 covers 12 residues. V trimming: 8 bases; J trimming: 5 bases; junction bases outside the gene matches: 6. The CDR3 coding sequence is TGTGCCAGCGTCCCGACAGGGAACGAGCAGTACTTC. Translation gives CASVPTGNEQYF.

The chain uses TRBV5-4 and TRBJ1-6; tentatively, D is TRBD1 (6 bases). From germline, CDR1 is SGHNT and CDR2 YYREEE (reference sequence). The CDR3 spans 15 residues. V lost 0 bases and J lost 7, with 11 bases in between. The CDR3 loop reads CASSLGSRGNSPLHF. The DNA for the CDR3 is TGTGCCAGCAGCTTGGGCAGCAGGGGCAATTCACCCCTCCACTTT.

This clone has more than one count but fewer than ten. The chain joins TRBV7-3 to TRBJ2-2, with 10 bases matching TRBD1. V shed 4 bases and J 6 bases; nucleotides not matched to a gene: 5. The germline gives CDR1 SGHTA, CDR2 FQGTGA. This CDR3 comprises 15 residues. The CDR3 DNA sequence: TGTGCCAGCAGCTCACGGGACAGGGGCCCCGGGGAGCTGTTTTTT. Amino acids: CASSSRDRGPGELFF. Variable domain in full (rest from reference TRBV7-3 and TRBJ2-2): GAGVSQTPSNKVTEKGKYVELRCDPISGHTALYWYRQSLGQGPEFLIYFQGTGAADDSGLPNDRFFAVRPEGSVSTLKIQRTERGDSAVYLCASSSRDRGPGELFFGEGSRLTVL.

The chain recombines TRBV19 with TRBJ1-1, with 7 bases lining up with TRBD1. The trim removed 4 bases at V and 4 bases at J, leaving 6 bases unmatched. Per the germline V gene, CDR1 is LNHDA and CDR2 is SQIVND (reference sequence). This CDR3 spans 14 amino acids. For the CDR3, the DNA is TGTGCCAGTAGTACAAACAGGGGAGGCACTGAAGCTTTCTTT. As protein: CASSTNRGGTEAFF.

The J gene is TRBJ1-2, the V gene TRBV6-5, with D unresolved. The V and J ends lost 7 bases and 4 bases respectively, with 16 bases between them. The CDR3 spans 14 residues. From germline, CDR1 is MNHEY and CDR2 SVGAGI. Here the CDR3 DNA reads TGTGCCAGCACTCCCCCCGGGATATTCTATGGCTACACCTTC. It codes for CASTPPGIFYGYTF.

The rearrangement joins TRBV5-1 to TRBJ2-7, with D perhaps TRBD2 (5 bases). Trimming shortened V by 2 bases and J by 4 bases, and 16 bases separated the two germline ends. There are 15 residues in the CDR3. The germline V gene has CDR1 SGHRS and CDR2 YFSETQ. Written as DNA, the CDR3 is TGCGCCAGCAGCTTTGGATCGGACTGGGGATACGAGCAGTACTTC. It yields the protein CASSFGSDWGYEQYF.

V is TRBV14 and J is TRBJ1-1; no reliable D call. CDR3 size: 15 residues. Germline lookup yields CDR1 SGHDN and CDR2 FVKESK. V was trimmed by 4 bases and J by 1 base, leaving 13 bases between them. The CDR3 coding sequence is TGTGCCAGCAGCCCTCTCCGGACTTCGAACACTGAAGCTTTCTTT. Its translation: CASSPLRTSNTEAFF.

This rearrangement joins TRBV4-1 to TRBJ2-3; 9 nucleotides agree with TRBD2. The junction had 8 bases not matched to a gene; V was cut back by 1 base and J by 6 bases. The CDR3 totals 16 residues. Germline V CDR1 and CDR2: MGHRA, YSYEKL. CDR3 amino acids: CASSQVATSGRDTQYF. The CDR3 coding sequence is TGCGCCAGCAGCCAAGTCGCGACTAGCGGAAGGGATACGCAGTATTTT.

V and J are TRBV5-1 and TRBJ1-2; D ambiguous. The germline V and J ends were trimmed by 4 bases and 7 bases, with 17 bases remaining between them. The germline gives CDR1 SGHRS, CDR2 YFSETQ. The CDR3 extends over 14 amino acids. Here the CDR3 DNA reads TGCGCCAGCAGCCTGCTCGTGGCGGATCGTGGCTACACCTTC. As protein: CASSLLVADRGYTF.

The rearrangement uses TRBV5-6 and TRBJ2-7; a weak D match, TRBD2 (5 bases). There are 14 residues in the CDR3. Germline V gene sequence: CDR1 SGHDT, CDR2 YYEEEE. V was clipped by 0 bases and J by 0 bases, with 7 bases between them. The CDR3 DNA is TGTGCCAGCAGCTTGGTTCGGGGCTCCTACGAGCAGTACTTC. As protein: CASSLVRGSYEQYF.

The CDR3 sequence: CASDRGDSPLHF. CDR3 coding DNA: TGTGCCAGCGACAGGGGGGATTCACCCCTCCACTTT. The genes are TRBV27 and TRBJ1-6, with 9 bases fitting TRBD1. Germline CDR1 is MNHEY and CDR2 is SMNVEV (reference sequence). The CDR3 is 12 residues long. The V and J ends lost 8 bases and 8 bases, in that order; junction bases with no gene match: 1.

The chain carries TRBV27 and TRBJ2-5; weak D call: TRBD1 (7 bases). This CDR3 region has 15 residues. CDR1 and CDR2 from the germline V gene are MNHEY and SMNVEV (reference sequence). Trimming took off 1 base at V and 5 bases at J, with 14 bases between the two ends. The CDR3 region has the DNA TGTGCCAGCAGTTTATTCAGGGGGGACGGGGAGACCCAGTACTTC. Translating gives CASSLFRGDGETQYF.

This clone occurred once. One end of the junction does not line up with germline, which may come from a read error. The CDR3 region is CASSTPPSEEFF. In DNA form, the CDR3 reads TGTGCCAGCAGCACCCCGCCAAGTGAGGAGTTCTTC. V usage is TRBV5-6 and J usage is TRBJ2-1; D remains ambiguous. Germline V CDR1 and CDR2: SGHDT, YYEEEE. This CDR3 is built from 12 residues. Based on the CDR3 plus reference TRBV5-6 and TRBJ2-1, the full variable domain is DAGVTQSPTHLIKTRGQQVTLRCSPKSGHDTVSWYQQALGQGPQFIFQYYEEEERQRGNFPDRFSGHQFPNYSSELNVNALLLGDSALYLCASSTPPSEEFFGPGTRLTVL.

This clone was observed a few times. The chain combines TRBV6-1 with TRBJ1-5, with 7 bases that match TRBD1. Germline-derived CDR1 and CDR2 are MNHNS and SASEGT. V trimming: 1 base; J trimming: 7 bases; junction bases outside the gene matches: 7. The CDR3 consists of 15 residues. The CDR3, as DNA: TGTGCCAGCAGTGAAGGAGGGGACAGATCCCAGCCCCAGCATTTT. Its translation is CASSEGGDRSQPQHF.